The 9 T cell receptor beta chains in this list originate from one sample, sequenced in a study of vaccination effects on CD4 cells after COVID-19. Measured with immunoSEQ multiplex PCR; TCRdb has only the in-frame clones, and not every one. The table records about 64,000 clones, 78% of them present only once. Antigens for these TCRs are unknown. Antigen-specific CD4+ T cells were expanded with viral peptide pools in the ViraFEST assay before sequencing. It was after approximately 11 days of culture that CD4+ T cells were isolated. As their vaccination, participants received two doses of either BNT162b2 or mRNA-1273. The specimen comprised CD4+ T cells from PBMCs cultured with HCoV-OC43 spike peptides, sampled after COVID-19 vaccination. Subset in this sample: HCoV-OC43 spike overlapping peptide pool stimulation. The receptor source for this set is a human donor who received a COVID-19 vaccine.

The chain's CDR3 is CASSLLGTLSQETQYF. CDR3 nucleotides: TGTGCCAGCAGCTTGCTCGGGACACTATCCCAAGAGACCCAGTACTTC. V usage is TRBV5-5 and J usage is TRBJ2-5, with TRBD1 as a possible D gene (6 bases). Germline CDR1 is SGHKS and CDR2 is YYEKEE (reference sequence). V was cut by 1 base and J by 1 base, with 14 bases left in between. The CDR3 is 16 residues long.

V and J are TRBV7-8 and TRBJ1-2; TRBD1 matches at 11 bases. Germline V gene lookup returns CDR1 SGHVS and CDR2 FQNEAQ. The ends lost 3 bases at V and 7 bases at J; junction bases unmatched: 7. CDR3 size: 15 residues. CDR3 loop: CASSFSDRGQGGYTF. The CDR3 nucleotides read TGTGCCAGCAGCTTCTCGGACAGGGGGCAGGGTGGCTACACCTTC.

The rearrangement joins TRBV5-6 to TRBJ1-1; TRBD1 aligns across 11 bases. This CDR3 spans 18 amino acids. Trimming cost V 3 bases and J 4 bases; bases outside gene matches: 14. Germline CDR1 and CDR2: SGHDT and YYEEEE. The CDR3 protein is CASSSSGQGDLLPTEAFF. Here the CDR3 DNA reads TGTGCCAGCAGCTCCTCGGGACAGGGGGATCTTTTACCCACTGAAGCTTTCTTT. Full variable domain (remainder filled in from reference TRBV5-6 and TRBJ1-1): DAGVTQSPTHLIKTRGQQVTLRCSPKSGHDTVSWYQQALGQGPQFIFQYYEEEERQRGNFPDRFSGHQFPNYSSELNVNALLLGDSALYLCASSSSGQGDLLPTEAFFGQGTRLTVV.

The chain carries TRBV29-1 and TRBJ1-2; D call uncertain. Deletions cut 4 bases from V and 5 bases from J, with 14 bases between. This CDR3 spans 13 amino acids. Germline loops: CDR1 SQVTM, CDR2 ANQGSEA. Here the CDR3 DNA reads TGCAGCGTTGTCAAGGGAGAGCGGTATGGCTACACCTTC. This encodes CSVVKGERYGYTF.

This clone has more than one count but fewer than ten. The genes are TRBV19 and TRBJ2-7, with 9 bases lining up with TRBD2. This CDR3 spans 18 amino acids. Germline V CDR1 and CDR2: LNHDA, SQIVND (reference sequence). After removal of 10 bases from V and 5 bases from J, the junction contained 24 bases not matched to a gene. CDR3 loop: CANRGKQAGGRVKNEQYV. In DNA form, the CDR3 reads TGTGCCAACCGGGGGAAGCAAGCGGGGGGCCGTGTTAAAAACGAGCAGTACGTC.

The J gene is TRBJ2-5, the V gene TRBV6-5, with 8 nucleotides matching TRBD2. CDR3 length: 13 amino acids. The J segment lost 5 bases and the V segment lost 8 bases, leaving 7 bases of the junction unmatched. Germline-derived CDR1 and CDR2 are MNHEY and SVGAGI. CDR3 bases: TGTGCCAGCCGGCACTTAGCGGGGGAGACCCAGTACTTC. Translating gives CASRHLAGETQYF.

The chain has TRBV7-2 and TRBJ1-5; D is undetermined. Germline CDR1 and CDR2: SGHTA and FQGNSA. V gave up 5 bases and J gave up 4 bases, with 12 bases separating them. The CDR3 extends over 14 amino acids. CDR3 DNA: TGTGCCAGCAGCCCTAGCGTCGGGAATCAGCCCCAGCATTTT. It translates to CASSPSVGNQPQHF.

The CDR3 DNA reads as TGTGCCAGCAGGGACAGGGGGAATTATAATTCACCCCTCCACTTT. Protein product: CASRDRGNYNSPLHF. The chain uses TRBV2 and TRBJ1-6; TRBD1 matches 10 bases. The germline CDR1 and CDR2 sequences are SNHLY and FYNNEI. CDR3 length: 15 residues. J was trimmed by 4 bases and V by 6 bases; bases with no gene match: 3.

Here the CDR3 DNA reads TGTGCCAGCAGCTTACTAGCGGGGTCTTACAATGAGCAGTTCTTC. Translation gives CASSLLAGSYNEQFF. V is TRBV7-9 and J is TRBJ2-1; 9 bases line up with TRBD2. CDR1 SEHNR and CDR2 FQNEAQ come from the germline V gene (reference sequence). Germline trimming cut 2 bases from V and 4 bases from J; bases unmatched to any gene: 3. The CDR3 extends over 15 amino acids.